Included here is one TCR beta chain sequence, with context. Its target is unknown. This sample is part of a study of T-cell memory formation after mild COVID-19. Study-level findings and limits: Day 15 to 85 contracting clones showed balanced CD4/CD8; later expanders leaned CD4+.

TCRdb processed the 5' RACE reads anew with MiXCR; each CDR3 protein has one entry. The table has some 350,000 distinct CDR3 sequences, 10% to 15% seen once. The sample consisted of PBMCs or a T cell subset sorted from them (not recorded which). The TCR sequence derives from a young man who had mild COVID-19 (a few samples of this study predate the infection). Cell type and time point are not known.

CDR3 bases: TGTGCCAGCAGTTTGGATTGGTGGGGCGGCGGAGAGACCCAGTACTTC. Protein sequence: CASSLDWWGGGETQYF. The chain couples TRBV28 to TRBJ2-5, with D tentatively TRBD1 (5 bases). Trimming pared 3 bases from V and 4 bases from J, leaving 18 bases between. The germline CDR1 and CDR2 sequences are MDHEN and SYDVKM. The CDR3 contains 16 residues.